Presented here are 7 T cell receptor beta chains from one specimen sequenced in a study of blood T cell repertoires in COVID-19. The assay was immunoSEQ multiplex PCR, and TCRdb's table has in-frame clones only and misses some. The table lists approximately 130,000 clones, under 90% of them singletons, with almost 8.5% in the top ten. What was sequenced was peripheral blood. The receptors come from a woman aged 55-70 years with active or convalescent COVID-19.

The chain carries TRBV6-5 and TRBJ1-1, with 8 bases fitting TRBD1. CDR1 and CDR2 (germline): MNHEY, SVGAGI. The CDR3 totals 11 residues. With V trimmed by 2 bases and J by 10 bases, 0 bases remained unmatched. The DNA of the CDR3 is TGTGCCAGCAGTTACGGGACAGGAGCTTTCTTT. It yields the protein CASSYGTGAFF.

The rearrangement links TRBV14 to TRBJ2-1, with a possible D match to TRBD1 (6 bases). The CDR3 consists of 17 residues. The V gene lost 2 bases and the J gene lost 4 bases, with 18 bases spanning the gap. Germline CDR1 is SGHDN and CDR2 is FVKESK. The CDR3 nucleotides read TGTGCCAGCAGCCAAACTCGAACGACGGGGACATACAATGAGCAGTTCTTC. It codes for CASSQTRTTGTYNEQFF.

V is TRBV15 and J is TRBJ2-5, with 7 bases that match TRBD1. CDR1 is LNHNV and CDR2 is YYDKDF in the germline V gene (reference sequence). The CDR3 is 14 amino acids. The V gene end was trimmed by 7 bases and the J gene end by 1 base; junction bases not matched to a gene: 6. CDR3 amino acids: CATNNDRAQETQYF. CDR3 nucleotides: TGTGCCACCAATAACGACAGGGCCCAAGAGACCCAGTACTTC.

This chain links TRBV23-1 with TRBJ1-2; TRBD1 matches 10 bases. TRBV23-1 is filed as an ORF, its function uncertain. The CDR3 is 16 residues long. Unmatched junction bases numbered 7, after V lost 6 bases and J lost 0 bases. The CDR3 loop is CASRGTGDTANYGYTF. The CDR3 DNA is TGCGCCAGCAGAGGGACAGGGGATACGGCTAACTATGGCTACACCTTC.

This sequence joins TRBV18 and TRBJ1-4, with 7 bases matching TRBD1. Germline assignment: CDR1 KGHSH and CDR2 LQKENI. This CDR3 is built from 13 residues. V dropped 2 bases and J dropped 11; count of bases not matched to a gene: 5. In DNA form, the CDR3 reads TGTGCCAGCTCACCAACCGGGACAGACAAACTGTTTTTT. Translating gives CASSPTGTDKLFF. Combining the CDR3 with reference TRBV18 and TRBJ1-4 gives the whole variable domain NAGVMQNPRHLVRRRGQEARLRCSPMKGHSHVYWYRQLPEEGLKFMVYLQKENIIDESGMPKERFSAEFPKEGPSILRIQQVVRGDSAAYFCASSPTGTDKLFFGSGTQLSVL.

This chain joins TRBV9 and TRBJ1-3; no clear D gene. CDR1 SGDLS and CDR2 YYNGEE come from the germline V gene. The CDR3 covers 15 residues. V was shortened by 0 bases and J by 0 bases, with 7 bases between the two germline ends. For the CDR3, the DNA is TGTGCCAGCAGCGTAGATGGCAGCTCTGGAAACACCATATATTTT. Its translation is CASSVDGSSGNTIYF.

This chain connects TRBV29-1 to TRBJ1-1; tentatively, D is TRBD1 (5 bases). The length of the CDR3 is 12 residues. The germline CDR1 and CDR2 sequences are SQVTM and ANQGSEA. Trimming took 6 bases from V and 8 from J, leaving 16 bases between them. The CDR3 coding sequence is TGCAGCGTCGTAGGCTCTAGACAGGAAGCTTTCTTT. Its protein is CSVVGSRQEAFF.